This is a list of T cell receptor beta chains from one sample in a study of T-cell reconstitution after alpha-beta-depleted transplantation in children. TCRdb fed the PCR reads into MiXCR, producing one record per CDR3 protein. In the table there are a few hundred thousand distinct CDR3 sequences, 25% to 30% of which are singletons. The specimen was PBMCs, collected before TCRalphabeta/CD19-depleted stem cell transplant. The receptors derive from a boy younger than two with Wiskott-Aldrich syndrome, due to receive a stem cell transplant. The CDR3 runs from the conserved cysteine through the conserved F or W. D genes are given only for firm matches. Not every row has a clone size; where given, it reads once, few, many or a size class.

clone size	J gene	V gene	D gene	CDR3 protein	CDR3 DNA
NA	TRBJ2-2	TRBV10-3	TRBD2	CAISELLHMGLARTGELFF	TGTGCCATCAGTGAGCTCCTCCATATGGGACTAGCGCGCACCGGGGAGCTGTTTTTT
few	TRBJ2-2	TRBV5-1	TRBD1	CASSPLPGTGEFGELFF	TGCGCCAGCAGCCCACTCCCCGGGACAGGGGAGTTCGGGGAGCTGTTTTTT
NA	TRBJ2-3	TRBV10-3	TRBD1	CAISESGTGDTQYF	TGTGCCATCAGTGAGTCCGGGACAGGAGATACGCAGTATTTT
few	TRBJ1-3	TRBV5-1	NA	CASSAQGTSGNTIYF	TGCGCCAGCAGCGCACAGGGAACCTCTGGAAACACCATATATTTT
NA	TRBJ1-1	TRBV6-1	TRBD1	CASSSNRGSTEAFF	TGTGCCAGCAGCTCGAACAGGGGGAGCACTGAAGCTTTCTTT
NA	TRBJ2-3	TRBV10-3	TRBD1	CAISGRTGFNLDTQYF	TGTGCCATCAGTGGTCGGACAGGGTTCAACCTAGATACGCAGTATTTT
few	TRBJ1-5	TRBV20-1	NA	CSARDPGISNQPQHF	TGCAGTGCTAGAGATCCGGGGATTAGCAATCAGCCCCAGCATTTT
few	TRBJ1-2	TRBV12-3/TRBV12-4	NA	CASSLQGLNDGYTF	TGTGCCAGCAGTTTACAGGGCTTGAATGATGGCTACACCTTC
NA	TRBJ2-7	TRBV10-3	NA	CAISESRQESYEQYF	TGTGCCATCAGTGAGTCGCGGCAGGAGTCCTACGAGCAGTACTTC
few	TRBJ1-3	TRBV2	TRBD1	CASSARQGISGNTIYF	TGTGCCAGCAGTGCAAGACAGGGCATCTCTGGAAACACCATATATTTT
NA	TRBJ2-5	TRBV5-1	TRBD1	CASSFERTGRRETQYF	TGCGCCAGCAGCTTCGAAAGGACAGGACGTCGAGAGACCCAGTACTTC
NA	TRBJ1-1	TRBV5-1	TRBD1	CASSMTGRETEALF	TGCGCCAGCAGCATGACAGGGAGAGAAACTGAAGCTTTATTT
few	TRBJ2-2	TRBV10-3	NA	CAISRDTTTTGELFF	TGTGCCATCAGTCGGGACACAACGACCACCGGGGAGCTGTTTTTT
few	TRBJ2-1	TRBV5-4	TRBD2	CASSFGRDSYNEQFF	TGTGCCAGCAGCTTTGGGAGGGACTCCTACAATGAGCAGTTCTTC
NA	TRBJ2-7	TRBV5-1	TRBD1	CASRVGQGYEQYF	TGCGCCAGCAGGGTTGGACAGGGGTACGAGCAGTACTTC
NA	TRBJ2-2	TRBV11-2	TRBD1	CASSVTGTGGTGELFF	TGTGCCAGCAGCGTAACCGGGACAGGGGGCACCGGGGAGCTGTTTTTT
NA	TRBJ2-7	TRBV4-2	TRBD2	CASSQDRGGRMAGLSSYEQYF	TGTGCCAGCAGCCAAGATCGGGGGGGGCGAATGGCGGGCCTTAGCTCCTACGAGCAGTACTTC
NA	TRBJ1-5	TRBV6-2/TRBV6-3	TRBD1	CASRTGSQPQHF	TGTGCCAGCAGGACAGGGAGTCAGCCCCAGCATTTT
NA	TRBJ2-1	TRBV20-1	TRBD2	CSASRLAGDYNEQFF	TGCAGTGCTAGTCGGCTAGCGGGGGACTACAATGAGCAGTTCTTC
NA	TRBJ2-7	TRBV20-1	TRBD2	CSAESPSGVRGLEQYF	TGCAGTGCTGAATCTCCTAGCGGGGTCAGGGGCCTCGAGCAGTACTTC
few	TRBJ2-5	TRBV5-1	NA	CASSPEQGKGTQYF	TGCGCCAGCAGCCCGGAGCAGGGAAAAGGGACCCAGTACTTC
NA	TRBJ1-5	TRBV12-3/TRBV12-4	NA	CASSPGTRHSNQPQHF	TGTGCCAGCAGTCCGGGGACAAGACATAGCAATCAGCCCCAGCATTTT
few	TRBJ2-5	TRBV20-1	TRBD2	CSASLAGMRTQYF	TGCAGTGCCTCCTTAGCGGGGATGAGGACCCAGTACTTC
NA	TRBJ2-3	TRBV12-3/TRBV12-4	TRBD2	CASSMGTGGFTDTQYF	TGTGCCAGCAGTATGGGGACGGGGGGTTTCACAGATACGCAGTATTTT
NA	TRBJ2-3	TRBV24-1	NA	CAPLIGAADLTDTQYF	TGTGCCCCATTAATTGGTGCGGCCGATCTCACAGATACGCAGTATTTT
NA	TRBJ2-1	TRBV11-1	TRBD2	CASSLEGLAGVSYNEQFF	TGTGCCAGCAGCTTAGAAGGACTAGCGGGAGTCTCCTACAATGAGCAGTTCTTC
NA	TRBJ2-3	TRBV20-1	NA	CSAAFLNTQYF	TGCAGTGCTGCCTTCTTAAATACGCAGTATTTT
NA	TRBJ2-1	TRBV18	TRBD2	CASSRGFRGRERNEQFF	TGTGCCAGCTCACGTGGCTTTCGCGGGAGGGAACGGAATGAGCAGTTCTTC
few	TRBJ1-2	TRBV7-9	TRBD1	CASSPRDRDTLHYGYTF	TGTGCCAGCAGCCCCCGGGACAGGGATACCCTTCACTATGGCTACACCTTC
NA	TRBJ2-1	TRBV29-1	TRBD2	CSVTWGGRVPYNEQFF	TGCAGCGTTACGTGGGGAGGGAGGGTCCCCTACAATGAGCAGTTCTTC
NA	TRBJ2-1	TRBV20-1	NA	CSARVTGPNEQFF	TGCAGTGCTAGAGTGACGGGACCAAATGAGCAGTTCTTC
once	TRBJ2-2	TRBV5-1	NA	CASSLFLGDTGELFF	TGCGCCAGCAGCTTATTCCTTGGGGACACCGGGGAGCTGTTTTTT
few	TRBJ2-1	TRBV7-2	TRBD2	CASSQRLAGGPIRFF	TGTGCCAGCAGCCAAAGACTAGCGGGAGGCCCGATTCGGTTCTTC
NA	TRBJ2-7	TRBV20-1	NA	CSAKDSARVYEQYF	TGCAGTGCTAAAGACAGCGCTCGGGTATACGAGCAGTACTTC
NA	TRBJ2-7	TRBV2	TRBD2	CASNSGRQYEQYF	TGTGCCAGCAACAGCGGGAGGCAGTACGAGCAGTACTTC
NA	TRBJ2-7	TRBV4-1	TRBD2	CASSQVALAGAYEQYF	TGCGCCAGCAGCCAAGTTGCACTAGCGGGAGCCTACGAGCAGTACTTC
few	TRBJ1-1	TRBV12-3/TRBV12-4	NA	CASSLNRGRTEAFF	TGTGCCAGCAGTTTAAATCGGGGGAGAACTGAAGCTTTCTTT
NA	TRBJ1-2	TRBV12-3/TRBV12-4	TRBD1	CASSSRGRKGYTF	TGTGCCAGCAGTTCCAGGGGGCGGAAAGGCTACACCTTC
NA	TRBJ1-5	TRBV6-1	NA	CASANWGGAEPQHF	TGTGCCAGCGCTAACTGGGGGGGTGCGGAGCCCCAGCATTTT
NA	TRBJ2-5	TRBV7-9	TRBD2	CASSLNSGYQETQYF	TGTGCCAGCAGCTTGAATAGCGGGTACCAAGAGACCCAGTACTTC
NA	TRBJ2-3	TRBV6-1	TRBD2	CASSGRGGTDTQYF	TGTGCCAGCAGCGGGAGGGGGGGCACAGATACGCAGTATTTT
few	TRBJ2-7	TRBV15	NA	CATSRVRRTYEQYF	TGTGCCACCAGCAGAGTTCGTAGGACCTACGAGCAGTACTTC
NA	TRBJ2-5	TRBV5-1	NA	CASRGGNMETQYF	TGCGCCAGCAGGGGGGGCAATATGGAGACCCAGTACTTC
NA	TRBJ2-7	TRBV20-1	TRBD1	CSVPGTGSYEQYF	TGCAGTGTCCCCGGGACAGGGTCCTACGAGCAGTACTTC
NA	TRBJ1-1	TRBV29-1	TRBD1	CSVQQGGVTEAFF	TGCAGCGTTCAACAGGGGGGGGTCACTGAAGCTTTCTTT
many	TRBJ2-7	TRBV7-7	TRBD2	CASSSGLGYEQYF	TGTGCCAGCAGCTCGGGACTAGGCTACGAGCAGTACTTC
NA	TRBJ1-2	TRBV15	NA	CATSRDLTATNYGYTF	TGTGCCACCAGCAGAGATCTGACAGCCACTAACTATGGCTACACCTTC
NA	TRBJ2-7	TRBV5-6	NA	CASSRAPNHNEQYF	TGTGCCAGCAGCCGGGCCCCCAACCATAACGAGCAGTACTTC
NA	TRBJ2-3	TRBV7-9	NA	CASSFTRGTDTQYF	TGTGCCAGCAGCTTCACCCGGGGAACAGATACGCAGTATTTT
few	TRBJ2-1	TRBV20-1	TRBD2	CSAREGSGGANEQFF	TGCAGTGCTAGAGAAGGGAGCGGGGGAGCCAATGAGCAGTTCTTC
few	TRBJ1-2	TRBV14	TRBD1	CASSQVDRGRDGYTF	TGTGCCAGCAGCCAAGTTGACAGGGGAAGAGATGGCTACACCTTC
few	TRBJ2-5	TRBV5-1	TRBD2	CASSRDVLLAGVEETQYF	TGCGCCAGCAGCCGAGATGTATTACTAGCGGGAGTGGAAGAGACCCAGTACTTC
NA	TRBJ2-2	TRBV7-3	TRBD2	CASSLTLASGLNGELFF	TGTGCCAGCAGCTTAACGTTGGCTAGCGGCCTAAATGGGGAGCTGTTTTTT
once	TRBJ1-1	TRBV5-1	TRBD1	CASSLGQGTLNTEAFF	TGCGCCAGCAGCTTGGGACAGGGGACCCTGAACACTGAAGCTTTCTTT
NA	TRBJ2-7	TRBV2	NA	CASSETRLVGYEQYF	TGTGCCAGCAGTGAGACGCGACTAGTGGGCTACGAGCAGTACTTC
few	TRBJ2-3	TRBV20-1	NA	CSARGLDWYTDTQYF	TGCAGTGCTAGAGGGTTGGACTGGTACACAGATACGCAGTATTTT
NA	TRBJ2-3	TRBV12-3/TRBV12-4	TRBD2	CASSSGLAGVTQYF	TGTGCCAGCAGTTCGGGACTAGCGGGAGTTACGCAGTATTTT
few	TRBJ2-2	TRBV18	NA	CASSRPQGTGELFF	TGTGCCAGCTCACGGCCACAGGGCACCGGGGAGCTGTTTTTT
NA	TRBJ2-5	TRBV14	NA	CASSQDRHQETQYF	TGTGCCAGCAGCCAAGACAGGCACCAAGAGACCCAGTACTTC